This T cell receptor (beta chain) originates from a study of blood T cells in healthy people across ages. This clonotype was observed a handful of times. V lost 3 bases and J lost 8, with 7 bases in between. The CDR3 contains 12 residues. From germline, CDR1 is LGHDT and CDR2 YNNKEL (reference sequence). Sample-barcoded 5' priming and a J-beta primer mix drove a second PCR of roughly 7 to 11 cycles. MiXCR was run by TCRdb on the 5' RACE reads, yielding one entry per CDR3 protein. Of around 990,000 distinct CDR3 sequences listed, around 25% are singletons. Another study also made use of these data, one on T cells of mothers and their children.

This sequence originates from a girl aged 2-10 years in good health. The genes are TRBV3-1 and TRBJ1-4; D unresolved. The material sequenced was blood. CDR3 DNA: TGTGCCAGCAGCCACGTCGGAGAAAAACTGTTTTTT. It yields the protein CASSHVGEKLFF.